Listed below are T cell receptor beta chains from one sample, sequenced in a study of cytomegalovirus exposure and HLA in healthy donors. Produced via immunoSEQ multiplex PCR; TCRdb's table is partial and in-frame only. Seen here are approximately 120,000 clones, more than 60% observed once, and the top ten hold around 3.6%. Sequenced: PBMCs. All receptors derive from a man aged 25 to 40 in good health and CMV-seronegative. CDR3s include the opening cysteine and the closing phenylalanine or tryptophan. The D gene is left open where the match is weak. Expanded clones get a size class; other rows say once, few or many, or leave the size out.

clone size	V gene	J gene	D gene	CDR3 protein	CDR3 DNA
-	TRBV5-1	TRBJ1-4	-	CASSFGQGTSNEKLFF	TGCGCCAGCAGCTTCGGTCAGGGCACCTCAAATGAAAAACTGTTTTTT
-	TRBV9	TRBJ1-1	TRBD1	CASSVVGQGLLNTEAFF	TGTGCCAGCAGCGTTGTAGGACAGGGGCTACTGAACACTGAAGCTTTCTTT
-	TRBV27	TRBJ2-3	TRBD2	CASSGLVWNTQYF	TGTGCCAGCAGTGGACTAGTATGGAATACGCAGTATTTT
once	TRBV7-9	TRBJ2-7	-	CASSLVPQTGRNYEQYF	TGTGCCAGCAGCTTAGTACCTCAGACAGGTCGGAACTACGAGCAGTACTTC
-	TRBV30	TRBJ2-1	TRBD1	CAWSVRGTGYNEQFF	TGTGCCTGGAGTGTACGAGGGACAGGATACAATGAGCAGTTCTTC
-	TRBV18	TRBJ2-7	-	CASSPYYKSYEQYF	TGTGCCAGCTCACCATACTATAAAAGCTACGAGCAGTACTTC
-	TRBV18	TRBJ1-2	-	CASSPRQEASYTF	TGTGCCAGCTCACCTAGACAGGAGGCGAGCTACACCTTC
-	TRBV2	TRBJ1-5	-	CASGGKGQPQHF	TGTGCCAGCGGCGGGAAAGGCCAGCCCCAGCATTTT
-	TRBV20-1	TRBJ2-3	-	CSARVGDTQYF	TGCAGTGCTAGAGTGGGCGATACGCAGTATTTT
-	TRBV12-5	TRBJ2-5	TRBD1	CASGETGVAETQYF	TGTGCTAGTGGTGAGACAGGGGTAGCAGAGACCCAGTACTTC
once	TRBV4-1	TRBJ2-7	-	CASSQEGTGYPYEQYF	TGCGCCAGCAGCCAAGAGGGCACAGGCTACCCCTACGAGCAGTACTTC
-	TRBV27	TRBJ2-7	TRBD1	CASSPGQGRGEQYF	TGTGCCAGCAGTCCGGGACAGGGGAGGGGTGAGCAGTACTTC
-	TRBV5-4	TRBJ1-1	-	CASSLMGGDTEAFF	TGTGCCAGCAGCTTGATGGGAGGCGACACTGAAGCTTTCTTT
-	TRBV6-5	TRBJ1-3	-	CASTRWSNSGNTIYF	TGTGCCAGCACCCGATGGAGCAACTCTGGAAACACCATATATTTT
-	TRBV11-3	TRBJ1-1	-	CASSSTGVTEAFF	TGTGCCAGCAGCTCCACAGGAGTCACTGAAGCTTTCTTT
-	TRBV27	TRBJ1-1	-	CASSLLRGTSFTEAFF	TGTGCCAGCAGTTTACTCCGGGGGACCAGTTTCACTGAAGCTTTCTTT
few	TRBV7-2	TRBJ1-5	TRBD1	CASSLRWAGGHQPQHF	TGTGCCAGCAGCTTAAGGTGGGCAGGGGGCCATCAGCCCCAGCATTTT
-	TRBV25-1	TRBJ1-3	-	CASSEYSSGNTIYF	TGTGCCAGCAGTGAATACAGCTCTGGAAACACCATATATTTT
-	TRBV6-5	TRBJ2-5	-	CASSYRLSEVETQYF	TGTGCCAGCAGTTACCGACTATCCGAGGTGGAGACCCAGTACTTC
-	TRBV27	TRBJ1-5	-	CASSLRDSDFGNQPQHF	TGTGCCAGCAGTTTAAGGGACTCGGATTTTGGCAATCAGCCCCAGCATTTT
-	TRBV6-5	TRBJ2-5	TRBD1	CASSWTGGGETQYF	TGTGCCAGCAGTTGGACAGGGGGCGGGGAGACCCAGTACTTC
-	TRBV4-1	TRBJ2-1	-	CASSQKHAEGAYNEQFF	TGCGCCAGCAGCCAAAAGCATGCGGAAGGGGCCTACAATGAGCAGTTCTTC
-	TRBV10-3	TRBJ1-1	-	CAISDPQGKAEAFF	TGTGCCATCAGTGACCCGCAGGGGAAGGCTGAAGCTTTCTTT
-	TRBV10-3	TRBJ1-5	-	CAISDRGRPQHF	TGTGCCATCAGCGACCGCGGAAGGCCCCAGCATTTT
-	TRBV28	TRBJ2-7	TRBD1	CASSLWDRGYEQYF	TGTGCCAGCAGTTTATGGGACAGGGGTTACGAGCAGTACTTC
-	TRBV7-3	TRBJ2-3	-	CASSLRYRISTDTQYF	TGTGCCAGCAGCTTACGCTACCGAATAAGCACAGATACGCAGTATTTT
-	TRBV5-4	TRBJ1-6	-	CASSAGEVYNSPLHF	TGTGCCAGCAGCGCAGGGGAAGTCTATAATTCACCCCTCCACTTT
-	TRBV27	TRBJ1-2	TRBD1	CASSLLTGGGGYTF	TGTGCCAGCAGTTTATTAACAGGGGGAGGTGGCTACACCTTC
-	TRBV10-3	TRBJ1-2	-	CAISEGAVHYGYTF	TGTGCCATCAGTGAGGGGGCGGTACACTATGGCTACACCTTC
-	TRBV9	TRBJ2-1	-	CASSAGDREQFF	TGTGCCAGCAGCGCAGGCGACAGGGAGCAGTTCTTC
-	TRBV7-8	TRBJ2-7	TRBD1	CASSLGRGYEQYF	TGTGCCAGCAGCTTAGGCAGGGGGTACGAGCAGTACTTC
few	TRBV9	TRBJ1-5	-	CASSVGLEGANQPQHF	TGTGCCAGCAGCGTAGGGCTAGAAGGGGCTAATCAGCCCCAGCATTTT
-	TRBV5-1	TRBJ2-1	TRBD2	CASSWGTSVSSYNEQFF	TGCGCCAGCAGCTGGGGGACTAGCGTGAGCTCCTACAATGAGCAGTTCTTC
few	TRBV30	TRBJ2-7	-	CAWSQTDGSYEQYF	TGTGCCTGGAGCCAAACCGACGGGTCCTACGAGCAGTACTTC
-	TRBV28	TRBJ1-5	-	CASSANQPQHF	TGTGCCAGCAGTGCTAACCAGCCCCAGCATTTT
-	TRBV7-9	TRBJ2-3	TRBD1	CASSLEQGADTQYF	TGTGCCAGCAGCTTAGAACAGGGGGCGGATACGCAGTATTTT
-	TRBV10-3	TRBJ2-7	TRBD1	CAITGQGGYEQYF	TGTGCCATCACCGGACAGGGGGGATACGAGCAGTACTTC
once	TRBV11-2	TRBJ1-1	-	CASSLPGMTEAFF	TGTGCCAGCAGCTTGCCAGGGATGACTGAAGCTTTCTTT
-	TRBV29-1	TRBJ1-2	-	CSVATGPGSYGYTF	TGCAGCGTGGCCACAGGGCCAGGGTCCTATGGCTACACCTTC
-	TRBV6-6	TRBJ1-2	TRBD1	CASTKPGDRGSGYTF	TGTGCCAGCACCAAACCCGGGGACAGGGGTTCTGGCTACACCTTC
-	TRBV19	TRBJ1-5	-	CASSIRGGNQPQHF	TGTGCCAGTAGTATTCGGGGTGGCAATCAGCCCCAGCATTTT
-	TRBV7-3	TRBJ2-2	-	CASRGGTGELFF	TGTGCCAGCAGGGGGGGCACCGGGGAGCTGTTTTTT
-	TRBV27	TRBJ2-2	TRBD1	CATTRDSNTGELFF	TGTGCCACCACACGGGACAGTAACACCGGGGAGCTGTTTTTT
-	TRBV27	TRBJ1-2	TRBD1	CASRIGAWDRAGGYTF	TGTGCCAGCAGAATAGGGGCCTGGGACAGGGCTGGTGGCTACACCTTC
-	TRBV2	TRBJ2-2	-	CASRQGNTGELFF	TGTGCCAGCAGACAGGGAAACACCGGGGAGCTGTTTTTT
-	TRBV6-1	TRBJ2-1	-	CASSARDSRGNEQFF	TGTGCCAGCAGTGCCCGGGACTCCCGAGGGAATGAGCAGTTCTTC